The clone carrying this T cell receptor (beta chain) was recorded only once. The RNA, about 0.45 to 1 ug, was put through reverse transcription using random hexamers. MiXCR, run by TCRdb on the immunoSEQ multiplex PCR reads, gives a single entry per CDR3 protein. Among 170,000 or so distinct CDR3 sequences, 85% to 95% were seen once, and the ten largest hold more than 0.08%. The record originates from a study of CD8 T cells in Susac syndrome. The germline V gene has CDR1 MNHEY and CDR2 SVGAGI. CDR3 length: 14 amino acids. Trimming cost V 6 bases and J 7 bases, with 18 bases left between them. V is TRBV6-5 and J is TRBJ1-2, with D possibly being TRBD1 (6 bases). This receptor was taken from a human donor with Susac syndrome. Sequencing used CD4+ T cells from PBMCs. CDR3 in DNA: TGTGCCAGCAGCCCGGACAGTGGCTTGGGTGGCTACACCTTC. It is translated as CASSPDSGLGGYTF.